One sample yielded the 10 T cell receptor beta chains listed below, sequenced in a study of vaccination and CD4 T cells after COVID-19. The Oncomine TCR Beta short-read assay was applied to DNA of cultured CD4+ T cells. TCRdb processed the PCR reads anew with MiXCR; each CDR3 protein has one entry. The sample has some 10,000 distinct CDR3 sequences, about 23% seen once. The treatment here: approximately nine-day PBMC culture with coronavirus spike peptide pools or control peptides (ViraFEST assay). No cognate antigen is known for these TCRs. Sequences were derived from CD4+ T cells from blood, cultured in vitro, sampled before SARS-CoV-2 vaccination. These receptors all come from a human donor who received a COVID-19 vaccine.

This clonotype came up a few times. The J gene is TRBJ1-5, the V gene TRBV10-1; the D gene is possibly TRBD1 (5 bases). Looked up from germline, CDR1 is WNHNN and CDR2 is SYGVQD (reference sequence). This CDR3 comprises 17 residues. Deletions cut 0 bases from V and 6 bases from J, with 18 bases between. This CDR3 is CASSESGGGTLGQPQHF. For the CDR3, the DNA is TGCGCCAGCAGTGAGTCGGGCGGGGGGACCTTGGGTCAGCCCCAGCATTTT.

V usage is TRBV10-3 and J usage is TRBJ2-3, with D perhaps matching TRBD1 (6 bases). CDR1 is ENHRY and CDR2 is SYGVKD in the germline V gene. Trimming stripped 0 bases from V and 1 base from J, with 11 bases between. CDR3 size: 16 residues. CDR3 protein: CAISESKGGGTDTQYF. The CDR3 region has the DNA TGTGCCATCAGTGAGTCGAAAGGGGGAGGCACAGATACGCAGTATTTT.

The chain employs TRBV18 and TRBJ1-4; tentative D call: TRBD1 (5 bases). There are 14 residues in the CDR3. Trimming pared 2 bases from V and 6 bases from J, leaving 10 bases between. Germline loops: CDR1 KGHSH, CDR2 LQKENI. CDR3 sequence (DNA): TGTGCCAGCTCACCAGCCGGGGGTGATGAAAAACTGTTTTTT. Amino acids: CASSPAGGDEKLFF.

This CDR3 is CASSSPFNTEAFF. CDR3 sequence (DNA): TGTGCCAGCAGTTCTCCTTTCAACACTGAAGCTTTCTTT. V usage is TRBV7-2 and J usage is TRBJ1-1; D uncertain. The V end lost 6 bases, the J end lost 2 bases, and 10 bases lay between the germline ends. The CDR3 extends over 13 amino acids. Germline CDR1 and CDR2: SGHTA and FQGNSA.

This clonotype was found once. The chain recombines TRBV5-1 with TRBJ1-2, with D perhaps matching TRBD1 (6 bases). The CDR3 contains 14 residues. The germline V gene encodes CDR1 SGHRS and CDR2 YFSETQ. V was cut by 9 bases and J by 3 bases, with 18 bases left in between. CDR3 sequence (DNA): TGCGCCACCCGGGGGCTTACGACAGACTATGGCTACACCTTC. This encodes CATRGLTTDYGYTF.

This clonotype is large in the sample. The genes are TRBV30 and TRBJ1-5, with D hard to call. Germline CDR1 is GTSNPN and CDR2 is SVGIG (reference sequence). The V gene lost 1 base and the J gene lost 0 bases, with 13 bases spanning the gap. This CDR3 spans 16 amino acids. The CDR3 spells CAWSGAAVFSNQPQHF. For the CDR3, the DNA is TGTGCCTGGAGTGGAGCGGCAGTTTTTAGCAATCAGCCCCAGCATTTT.

This clonotype appeared a few times. V and J are TRBV6-1 and TRBJ2-7; 10 positions match TRBD2. The CDR3 totals 15 residues. Germline assignment: CDR1 MNHNS and CDR2 SASEGT. The V and J ends lost 6 bases and 6 bases, in that order; junction bases with no gene match: 11. This CDR3 reads CASSPTSGGASEQYF. The CDR3 DNA reads TGTGCCAGCAGCCCTACCAGCGGGGGGGCGAGCGAGCAGTACTTC.

Details on this clonotype: Mismatch with germline at one junction end may stem from a read error. The chain joins TRBV10-1 to TRBJ1-2; D possibly corresponds to TRBD1 (5 bases). Germline loops: CDR1 WNHNN, CDR2 SYGVQD (reference sequence). The CDR3 totals 13 residues. In nucleotides, the CDR3 is TGCACCAGCAGTCCCACCGGGGCTCGTGGCTACACCTTC. Its translation: CTSSPTGARGYTF.

This clonotype came up a few times. The chain links TRBV20-1 to TRBJ2-1; 7 nucleotides agree with TRBD2. Germline CDR1 and CDR2: DFQATT and SNEGSKA (reference sequence). The CDR3 has 16 amino acids. Trimming at V came to 2 bases and at J to 3 bases, leaving 10 bases not matched to a gene. The CDR3 is CSARRPGGGYYNEQFF. For the CDR3, the DNA is TGCAGTGCTAGACGTCCGGGGGGAGGTTACTACAATGAGCAGTTCTTC.

This clonotype showed up just once. The junction departs from the called germline gene at one end, perhaps through a read error. The chain recombines TRBV7-9 with TRBJ2-3; D uncertain. Germline V gives CDR1 SEHNR, CDR2 FQNEAQ (reference sequence). CDR3 length: 15 residues. CDR3 nucleotide sequence: TGTGCCATCAGCTCCCTCCGTCCGAGGACAGATACGCAGTATTTT. Translating it yields CAISSLRPRTDTQYF.